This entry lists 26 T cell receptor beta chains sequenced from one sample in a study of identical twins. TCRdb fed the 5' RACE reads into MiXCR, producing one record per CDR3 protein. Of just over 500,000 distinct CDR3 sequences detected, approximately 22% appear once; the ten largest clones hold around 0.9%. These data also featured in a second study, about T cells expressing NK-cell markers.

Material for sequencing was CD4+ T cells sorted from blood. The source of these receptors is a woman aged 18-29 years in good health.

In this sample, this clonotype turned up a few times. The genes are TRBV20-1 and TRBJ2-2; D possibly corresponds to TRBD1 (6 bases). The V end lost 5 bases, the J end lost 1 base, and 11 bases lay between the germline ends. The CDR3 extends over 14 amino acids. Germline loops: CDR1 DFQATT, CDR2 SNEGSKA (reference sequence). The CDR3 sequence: CSAPGHENTGELFF. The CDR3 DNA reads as TGCAGTGCTCCGGGACACGAGAACACCGGGGAGCTGTTTTTT.

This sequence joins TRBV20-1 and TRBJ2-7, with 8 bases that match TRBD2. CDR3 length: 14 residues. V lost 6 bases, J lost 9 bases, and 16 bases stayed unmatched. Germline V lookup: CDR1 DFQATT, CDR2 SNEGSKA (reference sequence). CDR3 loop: CSAPGGASGSRQYF. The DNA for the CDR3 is TGCAGTGCCCCGGGGGGGGCTAGCGGAAGCAGGCAGTACTTC.

CDR3 in amino acids: CASSGGLAGSTTQYF. The CDR3 coding sequence is TGTGCCAGCAGTGGCGGACTAGCTGGAAGTACTACGCAGTATTTT. The genes are TRBV12-3 or TRBV12-4 and TRBJ2-3; 8 bases are shared with TRBD2. Trimming removed 5 bases from V and 8 bases from J; junction bases left unmatched: 12. This CDR3 is built from 15 residues.

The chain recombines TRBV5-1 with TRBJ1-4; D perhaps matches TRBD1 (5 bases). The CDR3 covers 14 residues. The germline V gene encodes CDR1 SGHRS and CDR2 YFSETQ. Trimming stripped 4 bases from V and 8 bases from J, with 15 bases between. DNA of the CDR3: TGCGCCAGCAGCAGACAGAGCATCAGAGAAAAACTGTTTTTT. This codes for CASSRQSIREKLFF.

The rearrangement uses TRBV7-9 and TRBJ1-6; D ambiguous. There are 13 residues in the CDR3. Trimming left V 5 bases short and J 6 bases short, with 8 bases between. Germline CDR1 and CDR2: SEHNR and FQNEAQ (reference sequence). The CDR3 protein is CASSRSGNSPLHF. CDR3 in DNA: TGTGCCAGCAGCCGTTCGGGTAATTCACCCCTCCACTTT.

CDR3 in amino acids: CASKGQGKPGELFF. The DNA of the CDR3 is TGTGCCAGTAAGGGACAGGGGAAGCCCGGGGAGCTGTTTTTT. The chain employs TRBV6-1 and TRBJ2-2, with TRBD1 matching 10 bases. Per germline, CDR1 MNHNS and CDR2 SASEGT. CDR3 length equals 14 residues. The V segment lost 9 bases and the J segment 6 bases; nucleotides outside the gene matches: 7.

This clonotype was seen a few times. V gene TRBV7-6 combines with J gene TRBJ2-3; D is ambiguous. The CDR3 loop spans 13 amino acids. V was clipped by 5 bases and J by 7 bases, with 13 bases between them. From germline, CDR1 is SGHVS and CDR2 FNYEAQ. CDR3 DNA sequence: TGTGCCAGCAGCGAAGGAGTGAGAAATACGCAGTATTTT. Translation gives CASSEGVRNTQYF.

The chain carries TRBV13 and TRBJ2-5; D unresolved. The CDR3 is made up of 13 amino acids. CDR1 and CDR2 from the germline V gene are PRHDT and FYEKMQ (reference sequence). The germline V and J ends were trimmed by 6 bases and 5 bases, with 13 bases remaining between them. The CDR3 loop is CASSPGRWETQYF. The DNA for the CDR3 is TGTGCCAGCAGTCCCGGACGGTGGGAGACCCAGTACTTC.

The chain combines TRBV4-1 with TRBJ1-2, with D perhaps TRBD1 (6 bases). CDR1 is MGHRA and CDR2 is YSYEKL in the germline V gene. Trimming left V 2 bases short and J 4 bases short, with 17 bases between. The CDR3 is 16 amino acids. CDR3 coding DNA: TGCGCCAGCAGCCAACTGGAAACGGACAGAACCTATGGCTACACCTTC. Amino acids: CASSQLETDRTYGYTF.

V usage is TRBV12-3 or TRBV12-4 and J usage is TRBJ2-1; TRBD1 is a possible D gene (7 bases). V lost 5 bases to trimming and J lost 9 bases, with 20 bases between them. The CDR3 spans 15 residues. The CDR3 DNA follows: TGTGCCAGCAGTGGAGCAGGGGGGAGATGGGGTGAGCAGTTCTTC. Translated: CASSGAGGRWGEQFF.

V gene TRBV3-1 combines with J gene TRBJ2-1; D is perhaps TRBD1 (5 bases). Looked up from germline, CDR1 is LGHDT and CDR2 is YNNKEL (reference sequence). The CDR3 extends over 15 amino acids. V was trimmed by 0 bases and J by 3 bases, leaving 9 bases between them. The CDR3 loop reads CASSQEVGHYNEQFF. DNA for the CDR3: TGTGCCAGCAGCCAAGAGGTGGGGCACTACAATGAGCAGTTCTTC.

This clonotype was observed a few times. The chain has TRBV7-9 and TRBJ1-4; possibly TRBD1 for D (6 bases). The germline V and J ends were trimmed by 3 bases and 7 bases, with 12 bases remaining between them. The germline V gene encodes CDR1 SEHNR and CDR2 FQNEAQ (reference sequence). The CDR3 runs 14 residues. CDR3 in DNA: TGTGCCAGCAGCTTTACCACAGGGCGTGAAAAACTGTTTTTT. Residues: CASSFTTGREKLFF.

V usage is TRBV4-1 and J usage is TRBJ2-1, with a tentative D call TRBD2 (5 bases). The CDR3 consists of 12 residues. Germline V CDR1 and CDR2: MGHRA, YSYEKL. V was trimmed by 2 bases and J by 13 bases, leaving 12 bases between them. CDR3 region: CASSQSGIFQFF. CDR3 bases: TGCGCCAGCAGCCAATCGGGAATTTTTCAGTTCTTC.

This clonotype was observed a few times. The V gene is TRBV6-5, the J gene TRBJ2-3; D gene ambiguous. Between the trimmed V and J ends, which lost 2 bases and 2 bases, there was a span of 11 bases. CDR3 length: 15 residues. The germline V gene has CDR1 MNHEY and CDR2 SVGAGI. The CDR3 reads CASSYGIGITDTQYF. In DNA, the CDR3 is TGTGCCAGCAGTTACGGGATAGGGATCACAGATACGCAGTATTTT.

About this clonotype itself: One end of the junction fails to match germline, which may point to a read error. The CDR3 loop is CCARDPRPTGSETQYF. CDR3 nucleotides: TGCTGTGCTAGAGACCCACGACCGACAGGGAGCGAGACCCAGTACTTC. The chain recombines TRBV20-1 with TRBJ2-5; TRBD1 matches at 7 bases. The CDR3 covers 16 residues. Germline CDR1 is DFQATT and CDR2 is SNEGSKA (reference sequence).

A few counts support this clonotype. This CDR3 reads CASSFIRTGRQFF. In DNA form, the CDR3 reads TGCGCCAGCAGCTTTATTCGGACAGGACGGCAGTTCTTC. J is TRBJ2-1 and V is TRBV5-1, with 7 nucleotides matching TRBD1. The germline gives CDR1 SGHRS, CDR2 YFSETQ. Trimming cost V 2 bases and J 12 bases; bases outside gene matches: 8. The CDR3 is 13 amino acids.

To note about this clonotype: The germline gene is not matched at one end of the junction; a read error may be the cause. CDR3 nucleotides: TGTGCTAGTACAGGTTTAGCGTCCGCGGGCCCCGGAGAGACCAAGTACTTC. As protein: CASTGLASAGPGETKYF. This chain connects TRBV12-5 to TRBJ2-5, with D perhaps assigned TRBD1 or TRBD2 (5 bases each). The CDR3 has 17 amino acids. Germline V CDR1 and CDR2: LGHNT, FRNRAP. The whole variable domain, filled in from reference TRBV12-5 and TRBJ2-5, reads DARVTQTPRHKVTEMGQEVTMRCQPILGHNTVFWYRQTMMQGLELLAYFRNRAPLDDSGMPKDRFSAEMPDATLATLKIQPSEPRDSAVYFCASTGLASAGPGETKYFGPGTRLLVL.

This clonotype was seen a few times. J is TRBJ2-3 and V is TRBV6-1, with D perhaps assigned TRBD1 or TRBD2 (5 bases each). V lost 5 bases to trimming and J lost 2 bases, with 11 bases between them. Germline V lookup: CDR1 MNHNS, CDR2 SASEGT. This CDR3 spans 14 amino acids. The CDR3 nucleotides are TGTGCCAGCAGTCGCCAGGGAGACACAGATACGCAGTATTTT. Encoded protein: CASSRQGDTDTQYF.

The CDR3 DNA sequence: TGTGCCAGCGTATGGACGGGTGAAGCTTTCTTT. Protein: CASVWTGEAFF. The chain joins TRBV6-6 to TRBJ1-1; D ambiguous. Trimming removed 8 bases from V and 7 bases from J, with 11 bases in between. Germline lookup yields CDR1 MNHNY and CDR2 SVGAGI (reference sequence). The CDR3 covers 11 residues.

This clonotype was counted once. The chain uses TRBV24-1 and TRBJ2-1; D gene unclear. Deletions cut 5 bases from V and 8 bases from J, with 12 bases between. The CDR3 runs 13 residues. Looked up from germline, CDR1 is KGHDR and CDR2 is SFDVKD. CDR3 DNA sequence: TGTGCCACCAGTGTTCACTCCACGGATGAGCAGTTCTTC. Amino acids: CATSVHSTDEQFF.

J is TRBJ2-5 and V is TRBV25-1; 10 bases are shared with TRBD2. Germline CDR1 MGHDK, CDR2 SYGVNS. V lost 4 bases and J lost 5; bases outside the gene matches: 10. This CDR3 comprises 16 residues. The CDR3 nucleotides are TGTGCCAGCAGTGCAAGCGGGAGGGCCGGGTGGGAGACCCAGTACTTC. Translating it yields CASSASGRAGWETQYF.

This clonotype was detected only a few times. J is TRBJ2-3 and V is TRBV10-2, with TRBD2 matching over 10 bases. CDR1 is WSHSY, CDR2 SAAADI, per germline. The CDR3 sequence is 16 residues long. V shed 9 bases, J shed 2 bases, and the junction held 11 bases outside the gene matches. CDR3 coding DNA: TGCGCCAGGGCTAGCGGGGGCCCAAGTTCCACAGATACGCAGTATTTT. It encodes CARASGGPSSTDTQYF.

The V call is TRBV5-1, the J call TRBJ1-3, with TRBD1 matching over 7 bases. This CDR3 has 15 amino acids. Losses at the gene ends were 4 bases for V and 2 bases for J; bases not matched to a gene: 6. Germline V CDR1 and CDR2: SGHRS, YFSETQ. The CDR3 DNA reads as TGCGCCAGCAGCCACCAGGGGGGTGCTGGAAACACCATATATTTT. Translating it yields CASSHQGGAGNTIYF.

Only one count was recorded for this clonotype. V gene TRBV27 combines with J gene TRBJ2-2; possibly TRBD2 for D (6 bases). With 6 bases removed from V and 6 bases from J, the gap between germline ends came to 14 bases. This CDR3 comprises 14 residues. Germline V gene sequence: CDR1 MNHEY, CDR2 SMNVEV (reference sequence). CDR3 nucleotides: TGTGCCAGCAGCCGCGGGACTGGTGCCGGGGAGCTGTTTTTT. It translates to CASSRGTGAGELFF.

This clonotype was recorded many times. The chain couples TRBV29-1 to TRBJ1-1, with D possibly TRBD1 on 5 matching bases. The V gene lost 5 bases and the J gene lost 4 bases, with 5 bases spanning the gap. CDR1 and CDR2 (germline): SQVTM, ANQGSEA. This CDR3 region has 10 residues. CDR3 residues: CSVQGTEAFF. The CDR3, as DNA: TGCAGCGTTCAGGGCACTGAAGCTTTCTTT.

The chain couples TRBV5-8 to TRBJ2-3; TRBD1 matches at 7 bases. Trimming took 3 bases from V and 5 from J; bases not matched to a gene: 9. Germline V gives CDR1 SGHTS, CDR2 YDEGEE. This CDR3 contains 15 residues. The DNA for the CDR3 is TGTGCCAGCAGCTACGATAGGGGGCTAATAGATACGCAGTATTTT. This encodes CASSYDRGLIDTQYF.